A single sample is the source of the 7 T cell receptor beta chains below, sequenced in a study of sequential checkpoint blockade in melanoma. Profiling relied on immunoSEQ multiplex PCR, and the TCRdb table lists in-frame clones only, not all of them. This sample carries approximately 12,000 clones, over 60% of them seen once, and the ten largest clones take approximately 22%. The treatment denotes: randomized to nivolumab then ipilimumab (arm A) or the reverse (arm B). The input for sequencing was CD8+ T cells sorted from blood (inferred from file names), taken from a patient given nivolumab and ipilimumab in sequence. Source of these receptors: a human donor with melanoma.

The chain combines TRBV15 with TRBJ2-2, with TRBD2 identical over 9 bases. The germline V gene encodes CDR1 LNHNV and CDR2 YYDKDF (reference sequence). The CDR3 has 16 amino acids. V shed 3 bases, J shed 6 bases, and the junction held 8 bases outside the gene matches. The chain's CDR3 is CATSRMGGGRAGELFF. The CDR3 nucleotides read TGTGCCACCAGCAGGATGGGGGGCGGGAGGGCCGGGGAGCTGTTTTTT.

The CDR3 sequence is CASSSLAGGITGELFF. CDR3 in DNA: TGTGCCAGCAGTTCCCTAGCGGGAGGGATCACCGGGGAGCTGTTTTTT. This chain connects TRBV28 to TRBJ2-2, with 12 nucleotides matching TRBD2. The CDR3 is 16 amino acids. CDR1 is MDHEN, CDR2 SYDVKM, per germline. V was clipped by 4 bases and J by 4 bases; unmatched bases: 4.

This chain links TRBV6-5 with TRBJ1-2; tentative D call: TRBD1 (5 bases). V was clipped by 0 bases and J by 14 bases, with 22 bases between them. The V gene's germline CDR1 is MNHEY and CDR2 SVGAGI. This CDR3 is 15 amino acids long. This chain's CDR3 is CASSYSVLAGTGGTF. For the CDR3, the DNA is TGTGCCAGCAGTTACTCGGTCTTGGCAGGGACTGGTGGGACCTTC.

This clone has just a few counts. This chain links TRBV5-1 with TRBJ2-7; TRBD1 is a possible D gene (7 bases). Germline values: CDR1 SGHRS, CDR2 YFSETQ. CDR3 length: 16 residues. Between the trimmed V and J ends, which lost 6 bases and 5 bases, there was a span of 24 bases. The CDR3 DNA reads as TGCGCCAGCACCTTCACAACAGGGGACTCAATAAACGAGCAGTACTTC. Its protein is CASTFTTGDSINEQYF.

There are a few counts of this clone. The rearrangement joins TRBV28 to TRBJ2-3, with D perhaps matching TRBD2 (5 bases). The V gene lost 0 bases and the J gene lost 0 bases, with 10 bases spanning the gap. The CDR3 is made up of 16 amino acids. Looked up from germline, CDR1 is MDHEN and CDR2 is SYDVKM. The chain's CDR3 is CASSLWERSSTDTQYF. CDR3 DNA sequence: TGTGCCAGCAGTTTATGGGAGCGGTCCAGCACAGATACGCAGTATTTT.

This chain uses TRBV7-3 with TRBJ2-1; 10 bases are shared with TRBD2. The CDR3 is 18 amino acids. Germline trimming cut 5 bases from V and 1 base from J; bases unmatched to any gene: 11. Germline CDR1 SGHTA, CDR2 FQGTGA. As DNA, the CDR3 is TGTGCCAGCAGCCCACGGCCTAGCGGGAGTTTATCCTACAATGAGCAGTTCTTC. It codes for CASSPRPSGSLSYNEQFF. Using reference TRBV7-3 and TRBJ2-1 for the parts outside the CDR3, the full variable domain is GAGVSQTPSNKVTEKGKYVELRCDPISGHTALYWYRQSLGQGPEFLIYFQGTGAADDSGLPNDRFFAVRPEGSVSTLKIQRTERGDSAVYLCASSPRPSGSLSYNEQFFGPGTRLTVL.

This clone was seen a few times. The J gene is TRBJ2-5, the V gene TRBV7-2, with a tentative D call TRBD2 (6 bases). Judging by the DNA end, TRBJ2-7 fits better; the J call may be wrong. Germline lookup yields CDR1 SGHTA and CDR2 FQGNSA. This CDR3 comprises 15 residues. The CDR3 loop is CASSLVAGSSYEQYF. In DNA, the CDR3 is TGTGCCAGCAGCTTAGTGGCGGGGAGCTCCTACGAGCAGTACTTC.